The entry that follows covers one T cell receptor beta chain sequence. Its recognized antigen is unknown. No base quality information exists; no much larger clone differs at one position. The sample carries other DNA sequences with the same CDR3. Synthetic TCR analog templates were spiked into each PCR so that absolute template abundance could be estimated from read counts. The immunoSEQ assay was used to amplify TCRbeta CDR3 regions from genomic DNA with bias-controlled V and J gene primers. Sequencing of rearranged TCRbeta segments was performed at approximately 20X coverage. The paper's processing steps were these. Sequencing errors were corrected by clustering and CDR3s were annotated against IMGT to assign V, D and J genes. Downstream analyses used only productive TCRbeta rearrangements and left out out-of-frame or stop-codon sequences. Clonality was calculated as one minus the Shannon entropy normalized by the log of the number of unique productive sequences. Fisher's exact test with Benjamini-Hochberg correction, at a threshold of adjusted p below 0.01, was used to find clones that differed between time points or between blood and tumor. The table comes from immuneACCESS by way of TCRdb, which keeps in-frame sequences with V and J called. Part of the clones is missing from these tables; in studies checked, under half for an unresolved V gene and the rest for unknown reasons. The DNA gave D and trimming, while V, J and clone size come from that table. Across this sample there are approximately 110,000 clones, with around 85% seen only once. The biggest ten clones account for about 2.2% of the sample.

Looking up the germline V gene yields CDR1 SNHLY and CDR2 FYNNEI. Between the V and J ends, shortened by 4 bases and 0 bases respectively, the junction contains 7 bases. Counted from cysteine to phenylalanine, this CDR3 has 14 amino acids. Of all the DNA, just the CDR3 is kept, 42 bases in frame from base 1. The data were obtained in a study of PD-L1 blockade in urothelial cancer (dated 2017 in TCRdb). The study in broad terms: All patients started therapy around 2014 and received atezolizumab 1,200 mg intravenously every 3 weeks. About 90% of the roughly 29 patients were identified as males with urothelial cancer of bladder origin, and a prior smoking history was reported by 18 of 29 patients. The study, an exploratory multi-omic analysis, examined somatic, immune and clinical correlates of response to PD-L1 blockade with atezolizumab in urothelial cancer. Patients had an ECOG performance status of 0 or 1 and had received between 0 and 3 prior chemotherapy regimens. Pretreatment blood TCR-seq was available for about 27 patients, at least one posttreatment blood collection was obtained for 25 or so patients, and tumor TCR-seq was available for 25 or so patients. A median of about 150,000 T cells and fewer than 85,000 unique TCRs was obtained from blood samples, and a median clonality of roughly 0.082 was observed. Pretreatment tumor samples, along with matched peripheral blood collected serially before and after atezolizumab treatment, underwent TCR sequencing. In the same patients who had TCR sequencing, pretreatment tumors also underwent whole exome sequencing and RNA sequencing. Blood samples were analyzed 3 weeks after the start of treatment (second dose) and 6 weeks after the start of treatment. Nine patients achieved durable clinical benefit and approximately 20 did not. Durable clinical benefit was defined as progression-free survival longer than 6 months, and TCR features were also tested against progression-free and overall survival. Broader findings and caveats from the paper: Because of the small sample size (n ≈ 30) and the many exploratory analyses performed, the results are intended to be regarded as hypothesis-generating. Patients with durable benefit showed greater expansion of tumor-associated TCR clones in peripheral blood 3 weeks after starting treatment (n ≈ 22, p = 0.022). A pretreatment peripheral blood TCR clonality below the median was linked to improved progression-free and overall survival.

The cohort included about 29 patients with locally advanced or metastatic urothelial carcinoma who were treated at Memorial Sloan Kettering on a trial protocol. Peripheral blood mononuclear cells were collected pretreatment and during treatment, at between 1 and 8 total time points per patient. The Qiagen DNeasy Blood extraction kit was used to purify genomic DNA from total PBMCs and tumor samples. Collected pretreatment and during treatment, PBMCs were isolated and stored as previously described. This TCR was recovered from a man aged 50 or older with urothelial cancer. This chain joins TRBV2 to TRBJ1-5; the D gene remains uncertain. Sample: PBMCs, taken around atezolizumab (anti-PD-L1) treatment. CDR3 loop: CASSGGYSNQPQHF. The DNA sequence reads TGTGCCAGCAGTGGAGGCTATAGCAATCAGCCCCAGCATTTT.